The clone carrying this T cell receptor (beta chain) was seen a few times. The antigen remains unidentified. Germline CDR1 reads MNHEY; CDR2 reads SVGAGI. V lost 10 bases to trimming and J lost 5 bases; unmatched junction nucleotides: 14. This CDR3 is 16 amino acids long. This specimen comes from a study of T-cell memory formation after mild COVID-19. In the study overall: In these data, TCR clusters were largely donor specific. Points from the study as a whole: Pre-infection memory carried some responding clones, suggesting that cross-reactive memory joined.

One entry per CDR3 protein results from TCRdb running MiXCR on the 5' RACE reads. The top ten hold more than 10% of the sample, which has roughly 600,000 distinct CDR3 sequences, about 20% seen once. The chain is built from TRBV6-5 and TRBJ2-1; 10 bases agree with TRBD1. Sequenced sample: PBMCs or a T cell subset sorted from them (not recorded which). The receptor was derived from an adult woman who had mild COVID-19 (a few samples of this study predate the infection). Cell type and time point are not known. The CDR3, as DNA: TGTGCCACCTCACAAAGGGGGACAGGGGCCAACAATGAGCAGTTCTTC. It translates to CATSQRGTGANNEQFF.